This TCR beta chain came from a study of breast tumors, draining lymph nodes, adjacent tissues. V lost 3 bases to trimming and J lost 2 bases, with 20 bases between them. The CDR3 loop spans 18 amino acids. Germline assignment: CDR1 PRHDT and CDR2 FYEKMQ (reference sequence). Comments on this clonotype: Its target is unknown.

TCRdb called the multiplex PCR reads again in MiXCR, with one record for every CDR3 protein. The data contain 200,000 to 300,000 distinct CDR3 sequences, about 30% of them singletons. Breast cancer patients provided tissue from their axillary draining lymph nodes. Study-wide points: Findings are consistent with lymph node origin and intratumoral expansion of most tumor T cells.

The material sequenced was axillary lymph node tissue. The V gene is TRBV13, the J gene TRBJ1-5; D is uncertain. The receptor's source is a female donor with breast cancer. Some clones in this sample may be carry-over from other donors' samples. This CDR3 reads CASSLREEGEIRNQPQHF. CDR3 sequence (DNA): TGTGCCAGCAGCTTGAGGGAGGAAGGAGAGATACGCAATCAGCCCCAGCATTTT. The whole variable domain, filled in from reference TRBV13 and TRBJ1-5, reads AAGVIQSPRHLIKEKRETATLKCYPIPRHDTVYWYQQGPGQDPQFLISFYEKMQSDKGSIPDRFSAQQFSDYHSELNMSSLELGDSALYFCASSLREEGEIRNQPQHFGDGTRLSIL.